Below, 26 T cell receptor beta chains from the same sample are listed, as sequenced in a study of cytomegalovirus exposure and HLA in healthy donors. The PCR contained 60 Vbeta and 13 Jbeta primers. Method: immunoSEQ multiplex PCR; TCRdb's copy keeps in-frame clones and lacks some. Here the sample spans about 160,000 clones, about 80% being singletons. The sample consisted of PBMCs. The receptor source for this set is a girl aged 5 to 17 in good health and CMV-seropositive.

The chain has TRBV19 and TRBJ2-6; D is perhaps TRBD2 (5 bases). Trimming shortened V by 3 bases and J by 0 bases, and 9 bases separated the two germline ends. Germline values: CDR1 LNHDA, CDR2 SQIVND (reference sequence). CDR3 size: 16 residues. The CDR3 DNA sequence: TGTGCCAGTAGTATCGCTGGGAGCTCTGGGGCCAACGTCCTGACTTTC. It codes for CASSIAGSSGANVLTF.

The genes are TRBV6-5 and TRBJ2-7; D remains unclear. Germline-derived CDR1 and CDR2 are MNHEY and SVGAGI. Trimming shortened V by 2 bases and J by 6 bases, and 11 bases separated the two germline ends. This CDR3 spans 13 amino acids. DNA for the CDR3: TGTGCCAGCAGTTACCCTTCAACCAGCGAGCAGTACTTC. This sequence encodes CASSYPSTSEQYF.

The chain has TRBV19 and TRBJ2-3; D not resolved. This CDR3 contains 16 residues. Between the trimmed V and J ends, which lost 5 bases and 1 base, there was a span of 16 bases. Germline V gives CDR1 LNHDA, CDR2 SQIVND (reference sequence). The CDR3 here is CASSAQSTGGTDTQYF. DNA for the CDR3: TGTGCCAGTAGTGCTCAATCTACCGGAGGCACAGATACGCAGTATTTT.

The chain joins TRBV15 to TRBJ1-4; 7 bases align to TRBD1. Germline assignment: CDR1 LNHNV and CDR2 YYDKDF (reference sequence). Trimming removed 3 bases from V and 4 bases from J; junction bases left unmatched: 8. This CDR3 has 16 amino acids. This CDR3 is CATSSRGQELNEKLFF. The DNA of the CDR3 is TGTGCCACCAGCAGCCGAGGACAGGAACTTAATGAAAAACTGTTTTTT.

This chain connects TRBV2 to TRBJ2-1, with 11 bases fitting TRBD2. V gave up 8 bases and J gave up 3 bases; unmatched junction bases: 3. CDR3 length: 14 residues. The V gene's germline CDR1 is SNHLY and CDR2 FYNNEI. As DNA, the CDR3 is TGTGCCAGCCTAGGACTAGCGGGCTACAATGAGCAGTTCTTC. Amino acids: CASLGLAGYNEQFF. Supplemented by reference TRBV2 and TRBJ2-1, the full variable domain reads EPEVTQTPSHQVTQMGQEVILRCVPISNHLYFYWYRQILGQKVEFLVSFYNNEISEKSEIFDDQFSVERPDGSNFTLKIRSTKLEDSAMYFCASLGLAGYNEQFFGPGTRLTVL.

The chain is built from TRBV28 and TRBJ1-2; 8 bases are shared with TRBD1. J gave up 1 base and V 1 base, and 5 bases lay outside the gene matches. Germline CDR1 and CDR2: MDHEN and SYDVKM. The CDR3 length is 16 residues. The CDR3 coding sequence is TGTGCCAGCAGTTTATTGGCAGGGGGCCATAACTATGGCTACACCTTC. Its protein is CASSLLAGGHNYGYTF.

The rearrangement uses TRBV25-1 and TRBJ2-1; TRBD2 matches at 10 bases. The V and J ends lost 10 bases and 0 bases, in that order; junction bases with no gene match: 6. The CDR3 consists of 15 residues. Germline assignment: CDR1 MGHDK and CDR2 SYGVNS. The CDR3: CANHSGGRSYNEQFF. As DNA, the CDR3 is TGTGCCAACCATAGCGGGGGGCGCTCCTACAATGAGCAGTTCTTC.

The genes are TRBV5-6 and TRBJ2-2, with 12 bases fitting TRBD2. The CDR3 sequence is 17 residues long. Germline-derived CDR1 and CDR2 are SGHDT and YYEEEE. Trimming removed 1 base from V and 5 bases from J; junction bases left unmatched: 6. CDR3 DNA: TGTGCCAGCAGCTTGTGGACTAGCGGGGTCAGAACCGGGGAGCTGTTTTTT. Translating gives CASSLWTSGVRTGELFF.

The CDR3 protein is CASSRQGDYGYTF. The CDR3 DNA sequence: TGTGCCAGCAGCCGACAGGGAGACTATGGCTACACCTTC. The gene calls are TRBV6-5 and TRBJ1-2; 7 positions agree with TRBD1. The CDR3 runs to 13 residues. Germline CDR1 MNHEY, CDR2 SVGAGI. The junction had 4 bases not matched to a gene; V was cut back by 6 bases and J by 3 bases.

The chain joins TRBV9 to TRBJ2-7; tentative D call: TRBD2 (5 bases). V gave up 0 bases and J gave up 2 bases, with 6 bases separating them. The CDR3 totals 13 residues. Per germline, CDR1 SGDLS and CDR2 YYNGEE. The CDR3 region is CASSVGGTYEQYF. The CDR3 bases are TGTGCCAGCAGCGTAGGAGGGACCTACGAGCAGTACTTC.

With regard to this clone: Different DNA sequences within this sample yield the same CDR3. V and J are TRBV30 and TRBJ2-5; D is uncertain. This CDR3 contains 11 residues. Trimming shortened V by 2 bases and J by 4 bases, and 5 bases separated the two germline ends. The germline CDR1 and CDR2 sequences are GTSNPN and SVGIG (reference sequence). The CDR3 here is CAWSSRETQYF. In DNA form, the CDR3 reads TGTGCCTGGAGTTCCCGAGAGACCCAGTACTTC.

The rearrangement links TRBV4-1 to TRBJ2-7, with TRBD2 matching 10 bases. From germline, CDR1 is MGHRA and CDR2 YSYEKL. CDR3 length: 19 residues. The V segment lost 1 base and the J segment 6 bases; nucleotides outside the gene matches: 18. This CDR3 reads CASSQGVSASGRIRGEQYF. DNA of the CDR3: TGCGCCAGCAGCCAAGGAGTATCCGCTAGCGGGAGAATCAGAGGCGAGCAGTACTTC.

J is TRBJ2-1 and V is TRBV7-8; 9 positions agree with TRBD2. The CDR3 has 16 residues. V lost 1 base, J lost 8 bases, and 9 bases stayed unmatched. Per germline, CDR1 SGHVS and CDR2 FQNEAQ. The CDR3 nucleotides read TGTGCCAGCAGCTTAGTAGGTAGCGGGAGAGGGGATGAGCAGTTCTTC. Translated, it gives CASSLVGSGRGDEQFF.

The chain is built from TRBV7-3 and TRBJ2-7; tentatively, D is TRBD2 (7 bases). This CDR3 region has 15 residues. Germline assignment: CDR1 SGHTA and CDR2 FQGTGA. V dropped 5 bases and J dropped 0 bases, with 14 bases sitting between them. CDR3 region: CASSQKGGASYEQYF. CDR3 nucleotides: TGTGCCAGCAGCCAAAAAGGGGGGGCCTCCTACGAGCAGTACTTC.

With regard to this clone: Relative to the germline gene, one junction end is altered; a read error may explain this. The chain recombines TRBV9 with TRBJ2-1; D gene uncertain. Germline CDR1 is SGDLS and CDR2 is YYNGEE. CDR3 length equals 14 residues. CDR3 nucleotides: TGTGCCAGCAGCGTAGCGAGAGCCTATAATGAGCAGTTCTTC. Amino acids: CASSVARAYNEQFF.

This clone came up once. V usage is TRBV30 and J usage is TRBJ1-2; no reliable D call. Germline lookup yields CDR1 GTSNPN and CDR2 SVGIG (reference sequence). The CDR3 extends over 14 amino acids. Trimming stripped 0 bases from V and 8 bases from J, with 16 bases between. CDR3 sequence reads: CAWSVYARSSGYTF. CDR3 bases: TGTGCCTGGAGTGTATATGCGAGGAGTTCGGGCTACACCTTC.

The CDR3 coding sequence is TGTGCCAGCTCACCAACAGGGGGCGAGAACACTGAAGCTTTCTTT. It yields the protein CASSPTGGENTEAFF. V gene TRBV18 combines with J gene TRBJ1-1, with 9 positions matching TRBD1. The CDR3 extends over 15 amino acids. Germline V gene sequence: CDR1 KGHSH, CDR2 LQKENI. The trim removed 2 bases at V and 1 base at J, leaving 2 bases unmatched.

The chain employs TRBV12-5 and TRBJ2-1; TRBD2 matches 9 bases. The junction had 7 bases not matched to a gene; V was cut back by 7 bases and J by 3 bases. The germline gives CDR1 LGHNT, CDR2 FRNRAP. The CDR3 covers 15 residues. The CDR3 bases are TGTGCTAGTGCCCTAATAGCGGGAGACTACAATGAGCAGTTCTTC. It encodes CASALIAGDYNEQFF. The full variable domain, rest sourced from reference TRBV12-5 and TRBJ2-1, is DARVTQTPRHKVTEMGQEVTMRCQPILGHNTVFWYRQTMMQGLELLAYFRNRAPLDDSGMPKDRFSAEMPDATLATLKIQPSEPRDSAVYFCASALIAGDYNEQFFGPGTRLTVL.

The rearrangement joins TRBV25-1 to TRBJ2-7; no firm D call. Trimming stripped 3 bases from V and 5 bases from J, with 8 bases between. CDR3 length: 12 residues. The germline V gene encodes CDR1 MGHDK and CDR2 SYGVNS. This CDR3 is CASSDHRDEQYF. As DNA, the CDR3 is TGTGCCAGCAGTGACCACCGGGACGAGCAGTACTTC.

The rearrangement links TRBV4-1 to TRBJ2-5, with 8 bases matching TRBD1. The CDR3 is 18 residues long. Germline trimming cut 0 bases from V and 1 base from J; bases unmatched to any gene: 10. The V gene's germline CDR1 is MGHRA and CDR2 YSYEKL. The CDR3 spells CASSQDQFGTGFQETQYF. CDR3 in DNA: TGCGCCAGCAGCCAAGATCAGTTCGGGACAGGCTTCCAAGAGACCCAGTACTTC.

The chain uses TRBV28 and TRBJ2-7, with D possibly matching TRBD1 (6 bases). CDR1 is MDHEN and CDR2 is SYDVKM in the germline V gene. The CDR3 totals 16 residues. Deletions cut 4 bases from V and 0 bases from J, with 16 bases between. CDR3 sequence (DNA): TGTGCCAGCAGTTCACCCGGGACACGCAGCTCCTACGAGCAGTACTTC. It specifies CASSSPGTRSSYEQYF. Variable domain in full (rest from reference TRBV28 and TRBJ2-7): DVKVTQSSRYLVKRTGEKVFLECVQDMDHENMFWYRQDPGLGLRLIYFSYDVKMKEKGDIPEGYSVSREKKERFSLILESASTNQTSMYLCASSSPGTRSSYEQYFGPGTRLTVT.

The chain employs TRBV5-1 and TRBJ2-1, with 9 bases identical to TRBD2. The J segment lost 4 bases and the V segment lost 7 bases, leaving 9 bases of the junction unmatched. The V gene's germline CDR1 is SGHRS and CDR2 YFSETQ. CDR3 length equals 15 residues. DNA for the CDR3: TGCGCCAGCTCTATCCGGCGGGAGGGTTACAATGAGCAGTTCTTC. Its protein is CASSIRREGYNEQFF.

The V gene is TRBV5-1, the J gene TRBJ2-1; 13 bases align to TRBD2. The CDR3 has 14 amino acids. V lost 5 bases to trimming and J lost 9 bases; unmatched junction nucleotides: 5. CDR1 and CDR2 from the germline V gene are SGHRS and YFSETQ. CDR3 region: CASSFRTSGSEQFF. The DNA of the CDR3 is TGCGCCAGCAGTTTTAGGACTAGCGGGAGTGAGCAGTTCTTC. The full variable domain, with the rest looked up from reference TRBV5-1 and TRBJ2-1, is KAGVTQTPRYLIKTRGQQVTLSCSPISGHRSVSWYQQTPGQGLQFLFEYFSETQRNKGNFPGRFSGRQFSNSRSEMNVSTLELGDSALYLCASSFRTSGSEQFFGPGTRLTVL.

V gene TRBV5-1 combines with J gene TRBJ2-7; maybe TRBD1 (5 bases). The CDR3 has 14 residues. The germline CDR1 and CDR2 sequences are SGHRS and YFSETQ. V lost 4 bases to trimming and J lost 3 bases, with 14 bases between them. DNA of the CDR3: TGCGCCAGCAGCCTACAATCGACAGACTACGAGCAGTACTTC. As protein: CASSLQSTDYEQYF.

The V and J genes are TRBV7-9 and TRBJ2-7; TRBD1 aligns across 8 bases. Trimming at V came to 1 base and at J to 6 bases, leaving 8 bases not matched to a gene. Per the germline V gene, CDR1 is SEHNR and CDR2 is FQNEAQ (reference sequence). The CDR3 covers 15 residues. This CDR3 reads CASSLVQGALTEQYF. For the CDR3, the DNA is TGTGCCAGCAGCTTAGTTCAGGGGGCGCTGACCGAGCAGTACTTC.

This sequence joins TRBV2 and TRBJ1-1; perhaps TRBD1 as D (5 bases). The germline V gene encodes CDR1 SNHLY and CDR2 FYNNEI. V lost 1 base, J lost 8 bases, and 17 bases lay in between. CDR3 size: 15 residues. The CDR3 loop is CASSEDGEGGHEAFF. The DNA for the CDR3 is TGTGCCAGCAGTGAAGATGGGGAGGGAGGACACGAAGCTTTCTTT. The entire variable domain, with the rest obtained from reference TRBV2 and TRBJ1-1, is as follows: EPEVTQTPSHQVTQMGQEVILRCVPISNHLYFYWYRQILGQKVEFLVSFYNNEISEKSEIFDDQFSVERPDGSNFTLKIRSTKLEDSAMYFCASSEDGEGGHEAFFGQGTRLTVV.